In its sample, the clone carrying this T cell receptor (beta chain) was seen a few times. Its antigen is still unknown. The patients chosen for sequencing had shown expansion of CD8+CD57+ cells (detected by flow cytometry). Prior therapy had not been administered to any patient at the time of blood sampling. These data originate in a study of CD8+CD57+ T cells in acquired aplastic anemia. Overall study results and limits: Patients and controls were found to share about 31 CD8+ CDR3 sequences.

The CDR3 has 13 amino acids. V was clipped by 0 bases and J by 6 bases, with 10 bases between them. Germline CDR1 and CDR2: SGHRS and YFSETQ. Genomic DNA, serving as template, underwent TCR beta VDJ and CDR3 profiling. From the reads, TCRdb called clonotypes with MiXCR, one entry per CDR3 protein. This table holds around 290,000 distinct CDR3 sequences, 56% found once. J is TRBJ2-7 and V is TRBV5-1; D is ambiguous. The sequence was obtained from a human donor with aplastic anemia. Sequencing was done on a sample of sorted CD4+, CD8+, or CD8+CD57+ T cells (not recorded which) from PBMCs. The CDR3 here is CASSLEPSREQYF. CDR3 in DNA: TGCGCCAGCAGCTTGGAGCCCTCCCGCGAGCAGTACTTC.